The TCR beta chain described here comes from a study of glioma-infiltrating T cells after dendritic cell vaccination. Study details: Autologous tumor lysate was loaded overnight onto monocyte-derived dendritic cells grown about seven days with IL-4 and GM-CSF.

Germline CDR1 is MNHNS and CDR2 is SASEGT. The CDR3 totals 15 residues. Trimming took 5 bases from V and 0 from J; bases not matched to a gene: 4. The protocol was immunoSEQ multiplex PCR, while the TCRdb copy is restricted to in-frame clones and leaves out a portion. The repertoire has roughly 80,000 clones, approximately 90% of them found once; the top ten carry 3% to 4%. The clonotype originates from a human donor with glioblastoma. This chain connects TRBV6-1 to TRBJ2-3; the match to TRBD1 covers 8 bases. The sequences come from blood, collected before dendritic cell vaccination. CDR3 nucleotides: TGTGCCAGCAGTCGACAGGGGACTAGCACAGATACGCAGTATTTT. Translation: CASSRQGTSTDTQYF.